The 8 T cell receptor beta chains given below trace back to one sample, sequenced in a study of graft-versus-host responses after intestinal transplantation. These receptors' antigens are unknown. The table came from immunoSEQ multiplex PCR; TCRdb's copy has only in-frame clones and leaves some out. The sample holds some 39,000 clones, about 95% seen once. Specimen: unstimulated CD8+ T cells sorted from spleen or lymph node cells, collected before transplant. The source of these receptors is a human donor who was the organ donor for an intestinal transplant.

The chain is built from TRBV6-1 and TRBJ1-1, with D unclear. The CDR3 extends over 13 amino acids. CDR1 MNHNS and CDR2 SASEGT come from the germline V gene. V was clipped by 1 base and J by 3 bases, with 6 bases between them. The CDR3 DNA reads as TGTGCCAGCAGTGAAGGGTTTTACACTGAAGCTTTCTTT. Translated: CASSEGFYTEAFF.

The genes are TRBV27 and TRBJ1-6, with 10 bases identical to TRBD1. CDR3 length: 15 residues. Per the germline V gene, CDR1 is MNHEY and CDR2 is SMNVEV (reference sequence). The V and J ends lost 4 bases and 3 bases, in that order; junction bases with no gene match: 0. The CDR3 protein is CASSWTGGYNSPLHF. Written as DNA, the CDR3 is TGTGCCAGCAGTTGGACAGGGGGCTATAATTCACCCCTCCACTTT.

This clone came up once. This chain connects TRBV30 to TRBJ2-1; tentatively, D is TRBD1 (6 bases). CDR3 length equals 14 residues. From germline, CDR1 is GTSNPN and CDR2 SVGIG (reference sequence). The germline V and J ends were trimmed by 4 bases and 3 bases, with 13 bases remaining between them. DNA for the CDR3: TGTGCCTGGACCGTGACAGGACTCTACAATGAGCAGTTCTTC. Translated, it gives CAWTVTGLYNEQFF.

This chain uses TRBV10-2 with TRBJ2-7; D is unresolved. This CDR3 contains 12 residues. Germline V gene sequence: CDR1 WSHSY, CDR2 SAAADI. Trimming pared 3 bases from V and 3 bases from J, leaving 6 bases between. The CDR3 spells CASSESDYEQYF. CDR3 DNA sequence: TGCGCCAGCAGTGAATCGGACTACGAGCAGTACTTC.

The chain carries TRBV4-1 and TRBJ1-2; 10 bases line up with TRBD1. Germline V gene sequence: CDR1 MGHRA, CDR2 YSYEKL. J lost 2 bases, V lost 0 bases, and 3 bases had no gene match. The CDR3 is 16 amino acids. In DNA, the CDR3 is TGCGCCAGCAGCCAAGATCCGGGACAGGGGAACTATGGCTACACCTTC. It yields the protein CASSQDPGQGNYGYTF.

The chain couples TRBV11-2 to TRBJ1-2, with a weak D call TRBD1 (6 bases). The CDR3 has 16 amino acids. V gave up 11 bases and J gave up 3 bases, with 25 bases separating them. From germline, CDR1 is SGHAT and CDR2 FQNNGV. CDR3 region: CAGTQSAGARYYGYTF. The CDR3 DNA is TGTGCCGGCACCCAATCGGCAGGGGCTCGATACTATGGCTACACCTTC. The variable domain in full, completed from reference TRBV11-2 and TRBJ1-2, reads EAGVAQSPRYKIIEKRQSVAFWCNPISGHATLYWYQQILGQGPKLLIQFQNNGVVDDSQLPKDRFSAERLKGVDSTLKIQPAKLEDSAVYLCAGTQSAGARYYGYTFGSGTRLTVV.

The chain carries TRBV10-3 and TRBJ2-5; D is ambiguous. The CDR3 is 11 residues long. CDR1 ENHRY and CDR2 SYGVKD come from the germline V gene. Between the trimmed V and J ends, which lost 2 bases and 5 bases, there was a span of 3 bases. The CDR3 DNA follows: TGTGCCATCAGTGAGGGGGAGACCCAGTACTTC. Encoded protein: CAISEGETQYF.

The rearrangement uses TRBV5-6 and TRBJ2-5; D unclear. The J call could be wrong; TRBJ2-7 is a better fit for the DNA end. CDR1 is SGHDT, CDR2 YYEEEE, per germline. This CDR3 is 13 amino acids long. CDR3 protein: CASSFRSSYEQYF. The CDR3 DNA reads as TGTGCCAGCAGCTTCCGAAGCTCCTACGAGCAGTACTTC.